This T cell receptor beta chain was captured in a study of OX40 agonist ivuxolimab in advanced cancers. Study information: The dose-escalation group included hepatocellular carcinoma, melanoma, renal cell carcinoma and head and neck cancer.

Findings and limits, study-wide: The study observed clonal expansion of CD4+ and CD8+ blood T cells by week 6 at 0.1 to 3.0 mg/kg. In CD8+ T cells, expanded clones were on average more numerous than in CD4+.

Clones were read by immunoSEQ multiplex PCR, and TCRdb kept only the in-frame ones, dropping some. The table has roughly 60,000 clones, 65% to 90% seen once. Worth noting for this clone: What it binds is unknown.

The starting material was CD4+ or CD8+ T cells sorted from blood, obtained in a trial of the OX40 agonist ivuxolimab. This clonotype was obtained from an adult with an advanced solid tumor such as melanoma, head and neck, liver or kidney cancer.

This chain's CDR3 is CASSMGRIGELFF. As DNA, the CDR3 is TGTGCCAGCAGCATGGGACGGATCGGGGAGCTGTTTTTT. The genes are TRBV7-3 and TRBJ2-2; the D call may be TRBD1 or TRBD2 (5 bases each). V gave up 5 bases and J gave up 7 bases, with 11 bases separating them. The CDR3 covers 13 residues. Germline V gene lookup returns CDR1 SGHTA and CDR2 FQGTGA.